These 13 T cell receptor beta chains originate from one sample sequenced in a study of cytotoxic CD8 clonotypes in ibrutinib-treated CLL. Repertoires were generated with immunoSEQ multiplex PCR, while TCRdb's copy carries only in-frame clones and drops some. The sample has 70,000 to 80,000 clones, less than 90% seen once; the top ten hold about 40%. The sequenced sample was PBMCs, obtained after 24 months of ibrutinib treatment. These receptors all come from a human donor with chronic lymphocytic leukemia.

The rearrangement uses TRBV30 and TRBJ2-7; maybe TRBD2 (6 bases). CDR1 is GTSNPN, CDR2 SVGIG, per germline (reference sequence). This CDR3 has 14 residues. Deletions cut 1 base from V and 1 base from J, with 11 bases between. The DNA for the CDR3 is TGTGCCTGGAGTGGGGGGGTGTATTCCTACGAGCAGTACTTC. Its translation is CAWSGGVYSYEQYF.

The chain couples TRBV11-1 to TRBJ2-1; D is ambiguous. Between the trimmed V and J ends, which lost 1 base and 4 bases, there was a span of 8 bases. The germline V gene has CDR1 SGHAT and CDR2 FQDESV (reference sequence). The CDR3 runs to 14 residues. CDR3 nucleotide sequence: TGTGCCAGCAGCTTAGTTCTAGATTACAATGAGCAGTTCTTC. As protein: CASSLVLDYNEQFF.

This clone has just a few counts. This rearrangement joins TRBV28 to TRBJ2-5, with 10 bases lining up with TRBD1. The CDR3 loop spans 16 amino acids. CDR1 is MDHEN and CDR2 is SYDVKM in the germline V gene. Trimming took 4 bases from V and 2 from J; bases not matched to a gene: 7. This chain's CDR3 is CASSYDRGRIQETQYF. CDR3 nucleotide sequence: TGTGCCAGCAGTTATGACAGGGGGCGAATTCAAGAGACCCAGTACTTC.

The table lists this clone with a few counts. The chain combines TRBV7-2 with TRBJ2-1, with D unresolved. The CDR3 covers 16 residues. Germline CDR1 and CDR2: SGHTA and FQGNSA. V was pared by 4 bases and J by 0 bases, with 13 bases between. CDR3 sequence (DNA): TGTGCCAGCAGCTCCTGGGCCTCCAGCTCCTACAATGAGCAGTTCTTC. Translated, it gives CASSSWASSSYNEQFF.

This sequence joins TRBV6-5 and TRBJ2-7, with no clear D. The CDR3 consists of 11 residues. The germline gives CDR1 MNHEY, CDR2 SVGAGI. Trimming removed 7 bases at V and 4 bases at J, with 8 bases between. The CDR3: CASKRLYEQYF. The CDR3 DNA is TGTGCCAGCAAAAGACTTTACGAGCAGTACTTC.

The J gene is TRBJ2-3, the V gene TRBV27, with 9 bases lining up with TRBD2. The J segment lost 4 bases and the V segment lost 5 bases, leaving 4 bases of the junction unmatched. CDR1 is MNHEY and CDR2 is SMNVEV in the germline V gene (reference sequence). The CDR3 consists of 14 residues. CDR3 sequence reads: CASSTGTSPDTQYF. The CDR3 DNA reads as TGTGCCAGCAGTACTGGGACTAGCCCAGATACGCAGTATTTT.

The V call is TRBV30, the J call TRBJ2-7; a weak D match, TRBD1 (6 bases). The CDR3 runs 13 residues. Germline V gene data show CDR1 as GTSNPN and CDR2 as SVGIG (reference sequence). With 5 bases removed from V and 2 bases from J, the gap between germline ends came to 13 bases. The CDR3 nucleotides are TGTGCCTGGGGGCGGACAGCCACCTACGAGCAGTACTTC. This translates into CAWGRTATYEQYF.

This chain links TRBV5-4 with TRBJ2-3; 8 bases are shared with TRBD1. The ends lost 1 base at V and 0 bases at J; junction bases unmatched: 4. The CDR3 totals 16 residues. CDR1 and CDR2 from the germline V gene are SGHNT and YYREEE (reference sequence). In DNA, the CDR3 is TGTGCCAGCAGCTTGTTCAGGGGGCATAGCACAGATACGCAGTATTTT. This translates into CASSLFRGHSTDTQYF.

The chain has TRBV13 and TRBJ1-4, with D unclear. V lost 5 bases to trimming and J lost 0 bases, with 13 bases between them. The length of the CDR3 is 16 residues. Germline loops: CDR1 PRHDT, CDR2 FYEKMQ (reference sequence). The CDR3 DNA follows: TGTGCCAGCAGCCTCGGACGGATTGCAACTAATGAAAAACTGTTTTTT. This sequence encodes CASSLGRIATNEKLFF.

V usage is TRBV29-1 and J usage is TRBJ2-7, with 9 bases matching TRBD1. V gave up 3 bases and J gave up 3 bases; unmatched junction bases: 9. CDR1 SQVTM and CDR2 ANQGSEA come from the germline V gene. This CDR3 spans 15 amino acids. The CDR3 region has the DNA TGCAGCGTTGAGAGTAAGGGACAGGGACTCTACGAGCAGTACTTC. Translating gives CSVESKGQGLYEQYF.

The chain is built from TRBV30 and TRBJ1-4; D uncertain. Germline CDR1 GTSNPN, CDR2 SVGIG (reference sequence). The CDR3 is 11 amino acids. With 3 bases removed from V and 5 bases from J, the gap between germline ends came to 4 bases. CDR3 loop: CAWRNNEKLFF. The CDR3 DNA is TGTGCCTGGAGAAACAATGAAAAACTGTTTTTT.

This chain connects TRBV10-2 to TRBJ1-1; D not resolved. The germline V gene encodes CDR1 WSHSY and CDR2 SAAADI. The CDR3 runs 14 residues. V was pared by 3 bases and J by 0 bases, with 8 bases between. CDR3 amino acids: CASSDYKLNTEAFF. The CDR3, as DNA: TGCGCCAGCAGTGATTACAAGTTGAACACTGAAGCTTTCTTT.

This clone has more than one count but fewer than ten. J is TRBJ1-5 and V is TRBV28, with D tentatively TRBD1 (5 bases). CDR1 MDHEN and CDR2 SYDVKM come from the germline V gene. Trimming took off 6 bases at V and 4 bases at J, with 16 bases between the two ends. The CDR3 length is 15 residues. This chain's CDR3 is CASSPGRGWNQPQHF. The DNA for the CDR3 is TGTGCCAGCAGCCCCGGGAGGGGATGGAATCAGCCCCAGCATTTT.